This TCR beta chain emerged from a study of beta chain features in type 1 diabetes. The study, taken as a whole, reports: For patients, the naive, central memory and Treg TCRB repertoires appeared more alike than for healthy donors. Possibly, sequencing cDNA over-represented cells that had high TCR expression levels. Patients with Type 1 diabetes showed moderately but significantly shorter TCRB CDR3s in all four CD4+ subsets.

CDR1 and CDR2 from the germline V gene are MDHEN and SYDVKM. CDR3 length: 13 amino acids. With V trimmed by 5 bases and J by 4 bases, 4 bases remained unmatched. For this clone: Its antigen is not known.

Sequencing targeted expressed TCRB transcripts, as all isolated RNA had been reverse transcribed. The protocol was immunoSEQ multiplex PCR, while the TCRdb copy is restricted to in-frame clones and leaves out a portion. The sample yields about 160,000 clones, 7.5% to 8.5% seen once. This TCR derives from a man aged 18 to 35 with type 1 diabetes. This chain joins TRBV28 and TRBJ2-7; TRBD2 matches 8 bases. Sequenced sample: central memory CD4+ T cells from blood. The CDR3 nucleotides read TGTGCCAGCAGTCGGGGGGGGTTATACGAGCAGTACTTC. Protein: CASSRGGLYEQYF.